The clone carrying this T cell receptor (beta chain) was counted between two and nine times. The sample is drawn from a study of beta chain features in type 1 diabetes. Trimming cost V 5 bases and J 2 bases, with 13 bases left between them. CDR3 length: 13 residues. Looked up from germline, CDR1 is GTSNPN and CDR2 is SVGIG (reference sequence). Isolated RNA was reverse transcribed in full, so expressed TCRB transcripts were sequenced. An average about 3.8 million reads came from naive, central memory and regulatory T cell samples. Repertoires were generated with immunoSEQ multiplex PCR, while TCRdb's copy carries only in-frame clones and drops some. The sample consists of about half a million clones, around 28% of them appearing once.

Sequencing used naive CD4+ T cells from blood. The V gene is TRBV30, the J gene TRBJ2-7; D may be TRBD1 or TRBD2 (5 bases each). The TCR comes from a man younger than 30 in good health. CDR3 sequence reads: CAWVPGPTYEQYF. The CDR3 nucleotides read TGTGCCTGGGTCCCGGGACCGACCTACGAGCAGTACTTC.